This T cell receptor beta chain was recorded in a study of shared clonotypes between healthy human individuals. CDR3 length: 14 residues. CDR1 is MNHEY and CDR2 is SVGAGI in the germline V gene. Deletions cut 6 bases from V and 1 base from J, with 12 bases between. It was roughly 200 ng DNA, approximately 30,000 T cell genomes, that sorted-subset replicate PCRs used. Generated by immunoSEQ multiplex PCR, the TCRdb table keeps only in-frame clones and is missing some. The sample holds approximately 840,000 clones; about 96% are singletons and the top ten take less than 0.25%. Terminally differentiated effector memory CD45RA+ cells were excluded by CCR7 positive selection of CD45RO-negative cells.

The chain recombines TRBV6-5 with TRBJ2-5, with D possibly matching TRBD2 (5 bases). The sequence derives from a young man in good health. The sequenced sample consisted of naive CD8+ T cells sorted from blood. In nucleotides, the CDR3 is TGTGCCAGCAGGGTCCCGGGATCCCAAGAGACCCAGTACTTC. Its protein is CASRVPGSQETQYF.